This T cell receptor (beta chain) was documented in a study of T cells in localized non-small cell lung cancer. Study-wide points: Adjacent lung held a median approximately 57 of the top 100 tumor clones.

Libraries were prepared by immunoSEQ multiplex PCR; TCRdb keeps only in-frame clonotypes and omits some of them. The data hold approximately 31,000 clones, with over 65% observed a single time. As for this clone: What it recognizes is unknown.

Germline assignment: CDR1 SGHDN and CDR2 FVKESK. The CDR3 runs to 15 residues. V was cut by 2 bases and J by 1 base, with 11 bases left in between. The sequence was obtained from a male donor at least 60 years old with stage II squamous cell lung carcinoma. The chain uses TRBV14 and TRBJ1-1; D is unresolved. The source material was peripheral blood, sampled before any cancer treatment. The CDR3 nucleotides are TGTGCCAGCAGCCAAATTCTGGGTCCGAACACTGAAGCTTTCTTT. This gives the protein CASSQILGPNTEAFF.